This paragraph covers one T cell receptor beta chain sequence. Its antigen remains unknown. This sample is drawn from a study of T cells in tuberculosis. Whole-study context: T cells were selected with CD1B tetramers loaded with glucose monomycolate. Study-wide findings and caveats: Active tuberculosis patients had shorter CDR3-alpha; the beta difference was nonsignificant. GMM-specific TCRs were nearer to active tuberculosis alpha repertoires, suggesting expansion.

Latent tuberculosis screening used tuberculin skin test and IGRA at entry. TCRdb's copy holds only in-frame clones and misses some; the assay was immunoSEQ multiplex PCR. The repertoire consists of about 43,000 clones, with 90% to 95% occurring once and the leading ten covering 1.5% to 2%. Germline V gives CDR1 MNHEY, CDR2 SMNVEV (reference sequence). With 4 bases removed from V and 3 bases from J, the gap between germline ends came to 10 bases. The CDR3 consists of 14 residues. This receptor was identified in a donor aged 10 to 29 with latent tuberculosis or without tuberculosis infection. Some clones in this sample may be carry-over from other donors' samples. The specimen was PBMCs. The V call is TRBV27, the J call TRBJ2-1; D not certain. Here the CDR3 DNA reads TGTGCCAGCAGTTCCTTACTTAACTACAATGAGCAGTTCTTC. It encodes CASSSLLNYNEQFF.